Below, 18 T cell receptor beta chains from the same sample are listed, as sequenced in a study of shared clonotypes between healthy human individuals. The assay was immunoSEQ multiplex PCR, and TCRdb's table has in-frame clones only and misses some. The sample includes 2,500,000 or so clones, approximately 94% of them seen just once. Sequencing input: naive CD4+ T cells sorted from blood. Sample subset: CD45RA+ positively selected. The receptors were sampled from a man between 18 and 35 years old in good health.

Concerning this clone itself: This sample also contains other DNA sequences that code for the same CDR3. J is TRBJ2-5 and V is TRBV7-3; TRBD1 agrees at 8 bases. The J segment lost 2 bases and the V segment lost 5 bases, leaving 7 bases of the junction unmatched. Germline V CDR1 and CDR2: SGHTA, FQGTGA. The CDR3 covers 15 residues. For the CDR3, the DNA is TGTGCCAGCAGCCCCGGGACAGGTCTACAAGAGACCCAGTACTTC. It yields the protein CASSPGTGLQETQYF.

The chain employs TRBV5-4 and TRBJ2-4; D is ambiguous. Germline-derived CDR1 and CDR2 are SGHNT and YYREEE (reference sequence). V was trimmed by 3 bases and J by 8 bases, leaving 6 bases between them. The CDR3 is 11 residues long. The CDR3 is CASSSKDIQYF. As DNA, the CDR3 is TGTGCCAGCAGCTCGAAAGACATTCAGTACTTC.

The gene calls are TRBV30 and TRBJ1-4; D ambiguous. The CDR3 runs to 14 residues. The V end was cut by 0 bases, the J end by 0 bases, with 5 bases between. In germline, CDR1 is GTSNPN, CDR2 SVGIG (reference sequence). DNA for the CDR3: TGTGCCTGGAGTGTACGTGCAACTAATGAAAAACTGTTTTTT. Protein sequence: CAWSVRATNEKLFF.

J is TRBJ1-2 and V is TRBV7-9; 7 bases line up with TRBD1. Germline-derived CDR1 and CDR2 are SEHNR and FQNEAQ (reference sequence). V was clipped by 4 bases and J by 4 bases; unmatched bases: 6. CDR3 length: 14 amino acids. The CDR3 is CASSSGQAAYGYTF. In nucleotides, the CDR3 is TGTGCCAGCAGCTCCGGACAGGCCGCCTATGGCTACACCTTC.

The V gene is TRBV4-3, the J gene TRBJ2-7; TRBD1 matches 8 bases. Germline V gives CDR1 LGHNA, CDR2 YSLEER. The CDR3 runs 16 residues. V gave up 1 base and J gave up 3 bases; unmatched junction bases: 8. Here the CDR3 reads CASSQVGQGAIYEQYF. DNA of the CDR3: TGCGCCAGCAGCCAAGTGGGGCAGGGGGCTATCTACGAGCAGTACTTC.

The chain has TRBV7-8 and TRBJ2-7, with 10 positions matching TRBD1. From germline, CDR1 is SGHVS and CDR2 FQNEAQ. The CDR3 extends over 15 amino acids. The trim removed 4 bases at V and 2 bases at J, leaving 5 bases unmatched. CDR3: CASSSGQGGTYEQYF. The DNA of the CDR3 is TGTGCCAGCAGCTCAGGACAGGGGGGAACCTACGAGCAGTACTTC. Filled out from reference TRBV7-8 and TRBJ2-7, the complete variable domain reads GAGVSQSPRYKVAKRGQDVALRCDPISGHVSLFWYQQALGQGPEFLTYFQNEAQLDKSGLPSDRFFAERPEGSVSTLKIQRTQQEDSAVYLCASSSGQGGTYEQYFGPGTRLTVT.

V and J are TRBV9 and TRBJ1-5; possibly TRBD1 for D (5 bases). This CDR3 has 13 amino acids. V was shortened by 0 bases and J by 10 bases, with 11 bases between the two germline ends. Germline V CDR1 and CDR2: SGDLS, YYNGEE. This chain's CDR3 is CASSVESGQPQHF. In DNA form, the CDR3 reads TGTGCCAGCAGCGTAGAGTCAGGGCAACCCCAGCATTTT. Full variable domain (rest looked up from reference TRBV9 and TRBJ1-5): DSGVTQTPKHLITATGQRVTLRCSPRSGDLSVYWYQQSLDQGLQFLIQYYNGEERAKGNILERFSAQQFPDLHSELNLSSLELGDSALYFCASSVESGQPQHFGDGTRLSIL.

The rearrangement uses TRBV4-1 and TRBJ2-3; 11 bases align to TRBD1. Germline V gene data show CDR1 as MGHRA and CDR2 as YSYEKL. V lost 3 bases, J lost 3 bases, and 5 bases stayed unmatched. This CDR3 is built from 16 residues. CDR3 sequence: CASSHAGQGATDTQYF. The DNA of the CDR3 is TGCGCCAGCAGCCATGCTGGACAGGGGGCAACAGATACGCAGTATTTT.

This chain uses TRBV14 with TRBJ2-1, with D uncertain. Germline values: CDR1 SGHDN, CDR2 FVKESK. CDR3 length: 14 residues. V shed 5 bases and J shed 11 bases, with 19 bases lying between them. CDR3 nucleotide sequence: TGTGCCAGCAGCTTGGGGTCTCAAAATCTTAAGCAGTTCTTC. It is translated as CASSLGSQNLKQFF.

In DNA form, the CDR3 reads TGTGCCACCTCGGCGGTAGGGGTTGGAAACACCATATATTTT. Protein sequence: CATSAVGVGNTIYF. J is TRBJ1-3 and V is TRBV5-4, with D possibly matching TRBD1 (5 bases). V was shortened by 9 bases and J by 3 bases, with 16 bases between the two germline ends. The CDR3 runs to 14 residues. Germline CDR1 is SGHNT and CDR2 is YYREEE (reference sequence).

This clone was seen a single time. This chain joins TRBV5-1 and TRBJ2-2; D is uncertain. In germline, CDR1 is SGHRS, CDR2 YFSETQ. CDR3 size: 16 residues. V dropped 0 bases and J dropped 4 bases, with 13 bases sitting between them. CDR3: CASSLGSSLGTGELFF. For the CDR3, the DNA is TGCGCCAGCAGCTTGGGCTCGAGTTTGGGCACCGGGGAGCTGTTTTTT.

This sequence joins TRBV27 and TRBJ2-7, with D possibly TRBD2 on 5 matching bases. The germline V gene has CDR1 MNHEY and CDR2 SMNVEV (reference sequence). Trimming took off 2 bases at V and 6 bases at J, with 14 bases between the two ends. CDR3 size: 14 residues. This chain's CDR3 is CASSLGPTGSEQYF. In nucleotides, the CDR3 is TGTGCCAGCAGTTTAGGACCTACGGGGAGCGAGCAGTACTTC.

Details on this clone: The same CDR3 is also encoded by other DNA sequences in this sample. The J gene is TRBJ1-2, the V gene TRBV30, with no clear D. This CDR3 contains 11 residues. Trimming took 2 bases from V and 5 from J, leaving 6 bases between them. The germline CDR1 and CDR2 sequences are GTSNPN and SVGIG (reference sequence). The CDR3 region is CAWSLTYGYTF. The CDR3 coding sequence is TGTGCCTGGAGTCTGACGTATGGCTACACCTTC.

The chain is built from TRBV2 and TRBJ2-5, with 7 positions matching TRBD1. The J call may be faulty, since TRBJ2-7 better matches the DNA end. The germline gives CDR1 SNHLY, CDR2 FYNNEI. The CDR3 covers 12 residues. DNA for the CDR3: TGTGCCAGCCGGGACAGCTCCTACGAGCAGTACTTC. Translation: CASRDSSYEQYF.

In DNA, the CDR3 is TGTGCCAGCACCCGGTGGGAGGGGGCGTCAGGCTACACCTTC. Protein: CASTRWEGASGYTF. The rearrangement uses TRBV5-4 and TRBJ1-2; 7 nucleotides line up with TRBD1. Looked up from germline, CDR1 is SGHNT and CDR2 is YYREEE (reference sequence). The CDR3 runs to 14 residues. Trimming cost V 6 bases and J 8 bases; bases outside gene matches: 13.

The chain's CDR3 is CAISEGYTDTIYF. DNA of the CDR3: TGTGCCATCAGTGAAGGCTATACGGACACCATATATTTT. The chain is built from TRBV10-3 and TRBJ1-3; D gene ambiguous. V lost 3 bases to trimming and J lost 8 bases, with 11 bases between them. The CDR3 is made up of 13 amino acids. From germline, CDR1 is ENHRY and CDR2 SYGVKD.

This clone showed up just a few times. This CDR3 reads CASSIPTGTLSSYTF. DNA for the CDR3: TGTGCCAGCAGCATCCCAACCGGGACACTAAGTAGCTACACCTTC. This chain connects TRBV7-2 to TRBJ1-2, with D perhaps TRBD1 (6 bases). CDR3 length: 15 residues. Trimming removed 5 bases at V and 9 bases at J, with 22 bases between. Germline CDR1 and CDR2: SGHTA and FQGNSA.

A word on this clone: Other DNA sequences of this sample code for an identical CDR3. The chain has TRBV9 and TRBJ2-5, with 7 bases that match TRBD2. The V and J ends lost 2 bases and 5 bases, in that order; junction bases with no gene match: 6. Germline V CDR1 and CDR2: SGDLS, YYNGEE. The length of the CDR3 is 14 residues. DNA for the CDR3: TGTGCCAGCAGCGTTTCGGGGGGTAGGGAGACCCAGTACTTC. Its translation is CASSVSGGRETQYF.